The entry below describes one T cell receptor beta chain. TCRdb keeps only in-frame clones here, not all; method: immunoSEQ multiplex PCR. The table includes 240,000 or so clones, about 82% detected once. CDR3 size: 17 residues. The V and J ends lost 3 bases and 2 bases, in that order; junction bases with no gene match: 7. Germline V lookup: CDR1 KGHSH, CDR2 LQKENI. These data come from a study of blood T cell repertoires in COVID-19. About the research overall: Researchers got acute and convalescent COVID-19 samples from the United States, Italy and Spain. The cDNA or gDNA used as material had been derived from T cells, B-cell-depleted T cells, or PBMCs.

The chain recombines TRBV18 with TRBJ2-1, with 10 positions matching TRBD1. The clonotype was recovered from an elderly man with acute or convalescent COVID-19. The sample comprised peripheral blood. Here the CDR3 DNA reads TGTGCCAGCTCACCCCCTACCGGGACAGGGGCCTACAATGAGCAGTTCTTC. Its protein is CASSPPTGTGAYNEQFF.